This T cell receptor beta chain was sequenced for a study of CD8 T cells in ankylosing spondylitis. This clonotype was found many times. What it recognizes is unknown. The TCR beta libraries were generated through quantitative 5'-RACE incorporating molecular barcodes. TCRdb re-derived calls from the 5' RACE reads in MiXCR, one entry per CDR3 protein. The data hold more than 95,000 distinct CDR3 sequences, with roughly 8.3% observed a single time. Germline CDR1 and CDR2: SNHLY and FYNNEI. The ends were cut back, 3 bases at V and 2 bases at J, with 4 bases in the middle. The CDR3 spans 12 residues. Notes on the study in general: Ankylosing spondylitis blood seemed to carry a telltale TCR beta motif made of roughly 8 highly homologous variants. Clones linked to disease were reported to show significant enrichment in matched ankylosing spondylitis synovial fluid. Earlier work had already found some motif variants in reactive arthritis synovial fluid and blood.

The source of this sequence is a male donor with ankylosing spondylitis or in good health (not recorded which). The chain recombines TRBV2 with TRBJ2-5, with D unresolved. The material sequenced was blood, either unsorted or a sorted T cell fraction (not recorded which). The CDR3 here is CASSDQQETQYF. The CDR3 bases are TGTGCCAGCAGTGATCAGCAAGAGACCCAGTACTTC.